The source of this T cell receptor beta chain is a study of T cells in Graves' hyperthyroidism and ophthalmopathy. Using RNA transcripts as the source, TCR beta CDR3 regions were amplified. The HTBI primer set drove a first-round RT-PCR of the TCR CDR3. TCRdb itself ran the multiplex PCR reads through MiXCR, one entry per CDR3 protein. Of some 490,000 distinct CDR3 sequences in the sample, about 20% were seen once. Uncontrolled infection, other autoimmune disease, pregnancy or lactation excluded patients. Germline CDR1 is DFQATT and CDR2 is SNEGSKA (reference sequence). The CDR3 is made up of 14 amino acids. The V end was cut by 0 bases, the J end by 8 bases, with 16 bases between. This clonotype came up a few times. Antigen unknown. Points from the study as a whole: Most thyroid clonotypes with frequency above 0.001 were detected in blood. The model predicted ophthalmopathy a median approximately six months before onset.

The receptor comes from a woman aged 70 to 79 with Graves' ophthalmopathy. The sample comprised blood. The J gene is TRBJ1-2, the V gene TRBV20-1, with D maybe TRBD1 (6 bases). CDR3 in amino acids: CSARDFRGVKGYTF. CDR3 nucleotide sequence: TGCAGTGCTAGAGACTTCAGGGGTGTGAAGGGCTACACCTTC.